This T cell receptor (beta chain) was recovered during a study of cytomegalovirus exposure and HLA in healthy donors. Points from the study as a whole: Data from an earlier analysis indicated that most TCR beta V segments were productive either about 87% or about 30% of the time.

As for this clone: What it recognizes is unknown. Other DNA sequences within the sample encode an identical CDR3.

The donors comprised healthy bone marrow donors. The V gene lost 0 bases and the J gene lost 3 bases, with 4 bases spanning the gap. This CDR3 is 12 amino acids long. Germline CDR1 reads SGHRS; CDR2 reads YFSETQ. The PCR employed 60 Vbeta primers together with 13 Jbeta primers. The repertoire was sequenced with immunoSEQ multiplex PCR; TCRdb's copy has only in-frame clones and lacks some. The sample has about 200,000 clones, around 79% seen once; the top ten hold approximately 0.4%. This TCR came from a male donor in good health and CMV-seropositive. The sample consisted of PBMCs. The rearrangement joins TRBV5-1 to TRBJ2-7; no clear D gene. CDR3 sequence: CASSLDYYEQYF. The DNA for the CDR3 is TGCGCCAGCAGCTTGGACTACTACGAGCAGTACTTC.